The 15 T cell receptor beta chains below all came from one sample that was sequenced in a study of cytomegalovirus exposure and HLA in healthy donors. 60 Vbeta and 13 Jbeta primers were used in PCR. Measured with immunoSEQ multiplex PCR; TCRdb has only the in-frame clones, and not every one. The table has 100,000 to 150,000 clones, around 80% seen once; the top ten hold about 9.1%. Sequenced material: PBMCs. The receptor set was obtained from a woman aged 45-60 years in good health and CMV-seropositive.

The V and J genes are TRBV6-5 and TRBJ2-6; a possible D gene is TRBD2 (5 bases). V dropped 7 bases and J dropped 7 bases, with 11 bases sitting between them. The CDR3 totals 13 residues. The germline gives CDR1 MNHEY, CDR2 SVGAGI. DNA of the CDR3: TGTGCCAGCACGAGGGCCGGAGCCAACGTCCTGACTTTC. Its translation: CASTRAGANVLTF.

The rearrangement joins TRBV19 to TRBJ2-4; the match to TRBD2 covers 12 bases. Germline V gene data show CDR1 as LNHDA and CDR2 as SQIVND (reference sequence). The CDR3 is made up of 15 amino acids. V gave up 4 bases and J gave up 8 bases; unmatched junction bases: 6. The DNA for the CDR3 is TGTGCCAGTAGTACGCGGACTAGCGGGATATACATTCAGTACTTC. Encoded protein: CASSTRTSGIYIQYF.

This chain links TRBV9 with TRBJ1-1; 7 nucleotides align to TRBD1. Germline CDR1 SGDLS, CDR2 YYNGEE. This CDR3 is 13 amino acids long. The trim removed 4 bases at V and 3 bases at J, leaving 3 bases unmatched. CDR3 residues: CASSPQGDTEAFF. The CDR3 DNA reads as TGTGCCAGCAGCCCCCAGGGGGACACTGAAGCTTTCTTT.

The rearrangement links TRBV6-4 to TRBJ1-5; tentatively, D is TRBD1 (5 bases). Germline CDR1 and CDR2: MRHNA and SNTAGT. Between the trimmed V and J ends, which lost 0 bases and 5 bases, there was a span of 11 bases. This CDR3 has 15 amino acids. The CDR3 DNA follows: TGTGCCAGCAGTGACTCGCGACAGTGTTATCAGCCCCAGCATTTT. Residues: CASSDSRQCYQPQHF.

The chain employs TRBV9 and TRBJ1-4, with D possibly matching TRBD1 (6 bases). V lost 0 bases to trimming and J lost 3 bases, with 15 bases between them. Germline V gene data show CDR1 as SGDLS and CDR2 as YYNGEE. The CDR3 loop spans 17 amino acids. The CDR3 nucleotides read TGTGCCAGCAGCGTAGCACAGGGTTTCGGTCCTAATGAAAAACTGTTTTTT. It encodes CASSVAQGFGPNEKLFF.

This sequence joins TRBV30 and TRBJ2-7; TRBD2 might be the D (5 bases). CDR1 and CDR2 from the germline V gene are GTSNPN and SVGIG (reference sequence). Trimming removed 3 bases at V and 5 bases at J, with 14 bases between. This CDR3 region has 13 residues. In DNA form, the CDR3 reads TGTGCCTGGAGGAGGGTCTCTCCGGACGAGCAGTACTTC. This translates into CAWRRVSPDEQYF.

This chain uses TRBV2 with TRBJ1-4; TRBD1 aligns across 7 bases. The ends lost 3 bases at V and 4 bases at J; junction bases unmatched: 2. This CDR3 comprises 14 residues. Looked up from germline, CDR1 is SNHLY and CDR2 is FYNNEI. CDR3 nucleotides: TGTGCCAGCAGTGAGGACAGGCTTAATGAAAAACTGTTTTTT. It encodes CASSEDRLNEKLFF.

The J gene is TRBJ1-2, the V gene TRBV6-5, with 7 bases fitting TRBD1. V gave up 2 bases and J gave up 7 bases; unmatched junction bases: 4. Germline V gives CDR1 MNHEY, CDR2 SVGAGI. The CDR3 is 13 amino acids. CDR3: CASSYTRGSGYTF. The CDR3 DNA reads TGTGCCAGCAGTTACACCAGGGGGTCTGGCTACACCTTC.

The rearrangement links TRBV7-9 to TRBJ2-1; D is unresolved. CDR3 length: 18 residues. Germline CDR1 SEHNR, CDR2 FQNEAQ (reference sequence). Trimming cost V 5 bases and J 0 bases, with 20 bases left between them. The CDR3 reads CASSPTLRQSRSYNEQFF. In nucleotides, the CDR3 is TGTGCCAGCAGCCCAACCCTGAGGCAGTCCCGCTCCTACAATGAGCAGTTCTTC.

The chain has TRBV5-4 and TRBJ2-5, with 7 bases lining up with TRBD2. Germline V gene sequence: CDR1 SGHNT, CDR2 YYREEE (reference sequence). With 3 bases clipped from V and 2 bases from J, the junction kept 1 base outside the gene matches. The CDR3 has 13 residues. The CDR3 loop is CASSWGGQETQYF. The CDR3 nucleotides are TGTGCCAGCAGCTGGGGGGGGCAAGAGACCCAGTACTTC.

The J gene is TRBJ1-1, the V gene TRBV7-2; perhaps TRBD1 as D (6 bases). The germline V and J ends were trimmed by 1 base and 5 bases, with 8 bases remaining between them. Germline CDR1 and CDR2: SGHTA and FQGNSA. There are 13 residues in the CDR3. The CDR3 protein is CASSLDRETEAFF. CDR3 in DNA: TGTGCCAGCAGCTTAGACAGGGAGACTGAAGCTTTCTTT.

CDR3 in DNA: TGTGCCAGCAGCTTTCAGACTAGCGGCAATGAGCAGTTCTTC. Translated, it gives CASSFQTSGNEQFF. V and J are TRBV7-2 and TRBJ2-1; 9 bases map to TRBD2. The CDR3 sequence is 14 residues long. CDR1 and CDR2 (germline): SGHTA, FQGNSA. J was trimmed by 6 bases and V by 3 bases; bases with no gene match: 3.

J is TRBJ2-7 and V is TRBV12-1; the listed D gene, TRBD2, was not tested against the DNA. TRBV12-1 is tagged as a pseudogene. The CDR3 is 14 residues long. This chain's CDR3 is CASSFSGGRHEQYF. For the CDR3, the DNA is TGTGCCAGCAGCTTTTCCGGAGGGCGGCACGAGCAGTACTTC.

V gene TRBV7-2 combines with J gene TRBJ1-2, with D perhaps TRBD1 (5 bases). Germline CDR1 is SGHTA and CDR2 is FQGNSA. Trimming pared 4 bases from V and 8 bases from J, leaving 17 bases between. CDR3 length equals 14 residues. CDR3 bases: TGTGCCAGCAGCTCGGTGGGGGGGGATCAAGGCTACACCTTC. This codes for CASSSVGGDQGYTF.

J is TRBJ1-2 and V is TRBV6-5; 8 bases line up with TRBD1. The CDR3 loop spans 14 amino acids. Germline CDR1 and CDR2: MNHEY and SVGAGI. The J segment lost 1 base and the V segment lost 5 bases, leaving 3 bases of the junction unmatched. CDR3 protein: CASSGDRINYGYTF. The CDR3 DNA follows: TGTGCCAGCAGTGGGGACAGGATTAACTATGGCTACACCTTC.